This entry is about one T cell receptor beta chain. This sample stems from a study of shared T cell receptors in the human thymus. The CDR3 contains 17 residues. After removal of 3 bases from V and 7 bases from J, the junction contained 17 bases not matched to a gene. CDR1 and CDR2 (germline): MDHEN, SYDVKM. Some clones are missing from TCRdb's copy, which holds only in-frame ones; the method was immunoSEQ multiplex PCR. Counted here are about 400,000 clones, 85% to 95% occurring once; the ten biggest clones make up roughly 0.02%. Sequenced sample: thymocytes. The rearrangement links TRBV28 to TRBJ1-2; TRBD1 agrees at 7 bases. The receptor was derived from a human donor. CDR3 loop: CASSLEGNRGAIRGYTF. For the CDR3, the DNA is TGTGCCAGCAGTTTGGAGGGAAACAGGGGAGCTATTCGTGGCTACACCTTC.